The 6 T cell receptor beta chains below come from one sample, sequenced in a study of cytomegalovirus exposure and HLA in healthy donors. 60 Vbeta and 13 Jbeta primers were used in PCR. Data came from immunoSEQ multiplex PCR; TCRdb stores just in-frame clones and leaves some out. The sample consists of over 200,000 clones, about 81% of them appearing once. Sequencing used PBMCs. The receptors shown here come from a woman in her 40s in good health and CMV-seropositive.

The chain couples TRBV9 to TRBJ2-3; D remains ambiguous. CDR1 SGDLS and CDR2 YYNGEE come from the germline V gene. The CDR3 runs 15 residues. V was shortened by 1 base and J by 0 bases, with 9 bases between the two germline ends. The CDR3 reads CASSVWQSSTDTQYF. In nucleotides, the CDR3 is TGTGCCAGCAGCGTATGGCAGTCTAGCACAGATACGCAGTATTTT.

The rearrangement links TRBV6-6 to TRBJ1-2; no firm D call. The germline V gene has CDR1 MNHNY and CDR2 SVGAGI (reference sequence). V was trimmed by 5 bases and J by 0 bases, leaving 13 bases between them. The CDR3 length is 15 residues. CDR3: CASSGLTVTNYGYTF. The CDR3 DNA sequence: TGTGCCAGCAGTGGGCTAACAGTAACTAACTATGGCTACACCTTC.

This chain joins TRBV10-3 and TRBJ2-2, with D perhaps matching TRBD2 (7 bases). Trimming shortened V by 0 bases and J by 6 bases, and 8 bases separated the two germline ends. This CDR3 region has 14 residues. Germline CDR1 ENHRY, CDR2 SYGVKD. CDR3 coding DNA: TGTGCCATCAGTGAGTCCGGGGGGCCCGGGGAGCTGTTTTTT. It translates to CAISESGGPGELFF.

The genes are TRBV6-1 and TRBJ2-7, with 12 bases fitting TRBD2. The CDR3 contains 14 residues. Germline assignment: CDR1 MNHNS and CDR2 SASEGT. V lost 8 bases and J lost 3; bases outside the gene matches: 5. The CDR3 loop reads CASSWTSGNYEQYF. In nucleotides, the CDR3 is TGTGCCAGCTCATGGACTAGCGGGAACTACGAGCAGTACTTC.

The CDR3 coding sequence is TGCGCCAGCAGCCAAGATTCCAGGGGCAGTAATTCACCCCTCCACTTT. Its protein is CASSQDSRGSNSPLHF. The gene calls are TRBV4-3 and TRBJ1-6; maybe TRBD1 (6 bases). Germline V gene lookup returns CDR1 LGHNA and CDR2 YSLEER. This CDR3 is built from 16 residues. With 0 bases removed from V and 6 bases from J, the gap between germline ends came to 12 bases.

The chain couples TRBV29-1 to TRBJ2-1; a weak D match, TRBD2 (6 bases). V gave up 1 base and J gave up 0 bases, with 16 bases separating them. Germline V CDR1 and CDR2: SQVTM, ANQGSEA. This CDR3 is 17 amino acids long. The CDR3 is CSVEGTDLATSYNEQFF. CDR3 nucleotides: TGCAGCGTTGAAGGTACCGATCTAGCGACCTCCTACAATGAGCAGTTCTTC.